Listed below are T cell receptor beta chains from one sample, sequenced in a study of Graves' ophthalmopathy and Graves' hyperthyroidism. TCRdb re-derived calls from the multiplex PCR reads in MiXCR, one entry per CDR3 protein. The sample holds about 480,000 distinct CDR3 sequences; around 15% are singletons and the top ten take 9.8%. The sample was blood. The receptors were gathered from a woman aged 25 to 39 with Graves' ophthalmopathy. CDR3s include the opening cysteine and the closing phenylalanine or tryptophan. The order of the fields is J gene, D gene, clone size, V gene, CDR3 protein, CDR3 DNA. D genes are given only for firm matches. A row's size may be missing; if present it is once, few, many or a size class.

TRBJ2-7,NA,many,TRBV6-1,CASSEVAGDVEEQYF,TGTGCCAGCAGTGAAGTTGCAGGAGACGTCGAAGAGCAGTACTTC
TRBJ1-2,TRBD1,many,TRBV5-1,CASSIEPGQNYGYTF,TGCGCCAGCAGCATAGAACCGGGACAGAACTATGGCTACACCTTC
TRBJ2-2,NA,many,TRBV4-1,CASSPIRPTGELFF,TGCGCCAGCAGCCCCATCCGACCTACCGGGGAGCTGTTTTTT
TRBJ2-7,NA,NA,TRBV7-2,CASSLGGPIEQYF,TGTGCCAGCAGCTTAGGGGGGCCGATCGAGCAGTACTTC
TRBJ1-1,NA,many,TRBV20-1,CSARRWGRGGTEAFF,TGCAGTGCTAGGCGGTGGGGGCGGGGAGGCACTGAAGCTTTCTTT
TRBJ2-2,NA,many,TRBV28,CASSSPGGKDTGELFF,TGTGCCAGCAGTTCTCCCGGGGGCAAGGACACCGGGGAGCTGTTTTTT
TRBJ1-1,TRBD1,NA,TRBV12-3/TRBV12-4,CASSHIGGTDAFF,TGTGCCAGCAGCCACATAGGGGGCACTGATGCTTTCTTT
TRBJ2-7,NA,many,TRBV15,CATSRDKAGPYEQYF,TGTGCCACCAGCAGAGATAAGGCAGGACCCTACGAGCAGTACTTC
TRBJ2-5,NA,many,TRBV7-9,CASSLGLGTIGETQYF,TGTGCCAGCAGCTTAGGGTTGGGGACAATTGGGGAGACCCAGTACTTC
TRBJ1-5,NA,many,TRBV24-1,CATSDSGTVNQPQHF,TGTGCCACCAGTGATTCAGGGACTGTCAATCAGCCCCAGCATTTT
TRBJ1-3,NA,NA,TRBV6-5,CASSNLGGRRNTIYF,TGTGCCAGCAGTAACTTGGGGGGGAGGCGAAACACCATATATTTT
TRBJ2-5,NA,NA,TRBV29-1,CSVAQSGETQYF,TGCAGCGTTGCCCAGTCCGGTGAGACCCAGTACTTC
TRBJ1-2,NA,many,TRBV5-1,CASSLDSTSYGYTF,TGCGCCAGCAGCTTGGACAGCACGTCCTATGGCTACACCTTC
TRBJ1-2,NA,many,TRBV4-1,CASSQEQGLMLYGYTF,TGCGCCAGCAGCCAAGAACAGGGCCTTATGCTCTATGGCTACACCTTC
TRBJ2-4,NA,many,TRBV11-2,CASSPLLRVLAKNIQYF,TGTGCCAGCAGCCCACTCCTCAGGGTTCTAGCCAAAAACATTCAGTACTTC
TRBJ2-2,TRBD2,many,TRBV29-1,CSVPVGGTGELFF,TGCAGCGTTCCGGTGGGAGGGACCGGGGAGCTGTTTTTT
TRBJ2-7,NA,many,TRBV4-1,CASSQDPGSSYEQYF,TGCGCCAGCAGCCAAGATCCAGGAAGCTCCTACGAGCAGTACTTC
TRBJ2-7,NA,few,TRBV11-2,CASSLTTGSFF,TGTGCCAGCAGCCTGACCACGGGCTCCTTCTTC
TRBJ2-5,NA,many,TRBV28,CASSPPPSLGTQYF,TGTGCCAGCAGTCCTCCCCCTTCTTTAGGGACCCAGTACTTC
TRBJ2-5,TRBD2,many,TRBV2,CASSSGLAGVNQETQYF,TGTGCCAGCAGCTCGGGACTAGCGGGAGTTAACCAAGAGACCCAGTACTTC
TRBJ2-5,TRBD2,many,TRBV3-1,CASSQEAPVSGGSKTQYF,TGTGCCAGCAGCCAAGAGGCCCCCGTTAGCGGGGGTTCGAAGACCCAGTACTTC
TRBJ2-7,TRBD1,many,TRBV28,CASADRVYEQYF,TGTGCCAGCGCAGACAGGGTCTACGAGCAGTACTTC
TRBJ1-1,NA,many,TRBV20-1,CSAPNRNTEAFF,TGCAGTGCTCCAAACAGGAACACTGAAGCTTTCTTT
TRBJ2-2,NA,many,TRBV6-1,CASSGLQGGSTGELFF,TGTGCCAGCAGTGGCCTACAGGGAGGTAGCACCGGGGAGCTGTTTTTT
TRBJ1-1,TRBD1,many,TRBV2,CASYGTGRNTEAFF,TGTGCCAGCTATGGGACAGGCAGGAACACTGAAGCTTTCTTT
TRBJ2-2,NA,many,TRBV20-1,CSAREDYHTGELFF,TGCAGTGCTAGAGAGGACTACCACACCGGGGAGCTGTTTTTT
TRBJ2-7,TRBD2,many,TRBV12-3/TRBV12-4,CASSFRTSGSTEQYF,TGTGCCAGCAGTTTCCGGACTAGCGGGAGTACCGAGCAGTACTTC
TRBJ2-7,NA,NA,TRBV5-1,CASSLAWADTYEQYF,TGCGCCAGCAGCTTGGCCTGGGCGGATACCTACGAGCAGTACTTC
TRBJ2-7,NA,many,TRBV5-1,CASSLEGRGAYEQYF,TGCGCCAGCAGCTTGGAAGGCAGGGGAGCCTACGAGCAGTACTTC
TRBJ2-7,NA,few,TRBV20-1,CSANTDRHLSLGPTFSYEQYF,TGCAGTGCAAACACGGACCGTCACTTATCCTTGGGGCCAACTTTTTCCTACGAGCAGTACTTC
TRBJ1-2,NA,many,TRBV29-1,CSVDWEHF,TGCAGCGTTGACTGGGAGCACTTC
TRBJ2-7,TRBD2,many,TRBV6-5,CASSYSNSGAYEQYF,TGTGCCAGCAGTTACTCGAATAGCGGGGCCTACGAGCAGTACTTC
TRBJ2-7,NA,many,TRBV18,CASSPASDSYEQYF,TGTGCCAGCTCACCAGCAAGCGACAGTTACGAGCAGTACTTC
TRBJ2-7,TRBD1,many,TRBV13,CASSMGQGAKVRDYEQYF,TGTGCCAGCAGCATGGGACAGGGGGCGAAGGTAAGGGACTACGAGCAGTACTTC
TRBJ1-1,TRBD1,many,TRBV6-5,CATDRTGEAFF,TGTGCCACCGACCGGACAGGTGAAGCTTTCTTT
TRBJ2-7,NA,few,TRBV20-1,CSAWAGYTYEQYF,TGCAGTGCTTGGGCGGGATATACCTACGAGCAGTACTTC
TRBJ1-1,NA,many,TRBV12-3/TRBV12-4,CASSQGYTEAFF,TGTGCCAGCTCACAGGGCTACACTGAAGCTTTCTTT
TRBJ1-2,NA,many,TRBV10-3,CAISPGDGYTF,TGTGCCATCAGTCCAGGGGATGGCTACACCTTC
TRBJ2-7,TRBD2,few,TRBV7-2,CASSISGGAPYEQYF,TGTGCCAGCAGCATCAGCGGGGGGGCCCCCTACGAGCAGTACTTC
TRBJ2-7,NA,many,TRBV6-1,CASSEAPTALGYEQYF,TGTGCCAGCAGTGAAGCCCCGACAGCTCTCGGGTACGAGCAGTACTTC
TRBJ2-5,NA,NA,TRBV5-6,CASLSFGVKTQYF,TGTGCCAGCCTCAGCTTTGGGGTCAAGACCCAGTACTTC
TRBJ1-6,NA,many,TRBV5-5,CASSFIDRGNNSPLHF,TGTGCCAGCAGCTTTATCGACCGGGGCAATAATTCACCCCTCCACTTT
TRBJ1-5,NA,NA,TRBV7-9,CASSPGTSEDQPQHF,TGTGCCAGCAGCCCCGGGACGTCAGAAGATCAGCCCCAGCATTTT
TRBJ1-1,NA,once,TRBV24-1,CATPEWVTEAFF,TGTGCCACGCCCGAGTGGGTCACTGAAGCTTTCTTT
TRBJ1-2,NA,NA,TRBV4-3,CASSQDQQNYGYTF,TGCGCCAGCAGCCAAGATCAGCAGAACTATGGCTACACCTTC